This TCR beta chain was recovered during a study of blood T cells in healthy people across ages. For the second PCR, which ran for about 6 to 12 cycles, a sample-barcoded 5' primer and a J-beta primer mix were used. TCRdb processed the 5' RACE reads anew with MiXCR; each CDR3 protein has one entry. The sample shows roughly 1.6 million distinct CDR3 sequences, 30% to 40% of them seen only once. This clonotype was seen repeatedly, ten times or more. Per germline, CDR1 WNHNN and CDR2 SYGVQD (reference sequence). Trimming left V 2 bases short and J 2 bases short, with 8 bases between. The CDR3 has 14 residues.

The receptor was isolated from a woman younger than 45 in good health. The rearrangement joins TRBV10-1 to TRBJ2-3; the D is unclear. Input material: blood. The CDR3 nucleotides read TGCGCCAGCAGTGAGGGGCTTCCCACAGATACGCAGTATTTT. Its translation is CASSEGLPTDTQYF.